The 23 T cell receptor beta chains below were found in one sample sequenced in a study of cytomegalovirus exposure and HLA in healthy donors. The PCR was carried out with 60 Vbeta primers and 13 Jbeta primers. Repertoires were generated with immunoSEQ multiplex PCR, while TCRdb's copy carries only in-frame clones and drops some. This table has 120,000 or so clones, 65% to 80% appearing once. The sequencing input was PBMCs. Receptors were obtained from a woman between 40 and 50 years old in good health and CMV-seropositive.

The chain carries TRBV25-1 and TRBJ1-2; D may be TRBD1 (5 bases). The CDR3 loop spans 14 amino acids. CDR1 and CDR2 from the germline V gene are MGHDK and SYGVNS. V gave up 2 bases and J gave up 3 bases, with 10 bases separating them. The CDR3 nucleotides read TGTGCCAGCAGTGAAAGGGGAGGAGACTATGGCTACACCTTC. This gives the protein CASSERGGDYGYTF.

This rearrangement joins TRBV28 to TRBJ1-6; 8 nucleotides agree with TRBD1. Germline V gene sequence: CDR1 MDHEN, CDR2 SYDVKM. The junction had 8 bases not matched to a gene; V was cut back by 3 bases and J by 1 base. This CDR3 has 18 residues. In DNA form, the CDR3 reads TGTGCCAGCAGTTTCTTTTTACAGGGGGGGTCCTATAATTCACCCCTCCACTTT. Protein product: CASSFFLQGGSYNSPLHF.

The rearrangement uses TRBV6-5 and TRBJ1-1; D possibly corresponds to TRBD1 (6 bases). Deletions cut 6 bases from V and 3 bases from J, with 17 bases between. CDR1 MNHEY and CDR2 SVGAGI come from the germline V gene. The CDR3 spans 15 residues. The CDR3 sequence is CASSLATGAYTEAFF. Written as DNA, the CDR3 is TGTGCCAGCAGCTTGGCGACAGGCGCGTACACTGAAGCTTTCTTT.

The rearrangement joins TRBV25-1 to TRBJ2-7, with D maybe TRBD1 (6 bases). The V gene's germline CDR1 is MGHDK and CDR2 SYGVNS. The V end lost 1 base, the J end lost 3 bases, and 10 bases lay between the germline ends. The CDR3 spans 14 residues. Here the CDR3 DNA reads TGTGCCAGCAGTGAATTGGGGGCGATCTACGAGCAGTACTTC. Translation: CASSELGAIYEQYF.

J is TRBJ1-2 and V is TRBV10-2; no firm D call. From germline, CDR1 is WSHSY and CDR2 SAAADI. V was cut by 2 bases and J by 1 base, with 8 bases left in between. CDR3 length: 14 residues. The CDR3 bases are TGCGCCAGCAGTGAGGACATCTATAACTATGGCTACACCTTC. Translating gives CASSEDIYNYGYTF.

V usage is TRBV7-2 and J usage is TRBJ1-2, with 11 bases matching TRBD1. Germline assignment: CDR1 SGHTA and CDR2 FQGNSA. V gave up 10 bases and J gave up 3 bases; unmatched junction bases: 10. This CDR3 comprises 15 residues. The CDR3 DNA reads TGTGCCACACCGGGACAGGGGGATGTCTACTATGGCTACACCTTC. Translating it yields CATPGQGDVYYGYTF.

Points on this clone: Other DNA sequences in the sample encode the same CDR3. The chain links TRBV5-1 to TRBJ2-7; 7 nucleotides line up with TRBD1. Trimming removed 4 bases from V and 6 bases from J; junction bases left unmatched: 13. Germline CDR1 is SGHRS and CDR2 is YFSETQ. CDR3 length: 15 residues. CDR3: CASSLVTGVASEQYF. CDR3 nucleotide sequence: TGCGCCAGCAGCCTGGTTACAGGGGTAGCCTCCGAGCAGTACTTC.

The gene calls are TRBV7-8 and TRBJ2-1; TRBD2 matches at 9 bases. The V and J ends lost 4 bases and 4 bases, in that order; junction bases with no gene match: 23. CDR1 SGHVS and CDR2 FQNEAQ come from the germline V gene. The CDR3 extends over 21 amino acids. This CDR3 reads CASSSISGGTSFTNLYNEQFF. CDR3 nucleotide sequence: TGTGCCAGCAGCTCGATTAGCGGGGGTACCTCCTTTACAAACCTATACAATGAGCAGTTCTTC. The full variable domain, rest sourced from reference TRBV7-8 and TRBJ2-1, is GAGVSQSPRYKVAKRGQDVALRCDPISGHVSLFWYQQALGQGPEFLTYFQNEAQLDKSGLPSDRFFAERPEGSVSTLKIQRTQQEDSAVYLCASSSISGGTSFTNLYNEQFFGPGTRLTVL.

This clone showed up just once. The chain recombines TRBV5-1 with TRBJ1-1, with TRBD1 identical over 8 bases. CDR1 is SGHRS and CDR2 is YFSETQ in the germline V gene. This CDR3 has 15 residues. V trimming: 4 bases; J trimming: 2 bases; junction bases outside the gene matches: 7. CDR3 in DNA: TGCGCCAGCAGCCGACAGGGGATGGAAAACACTGAAGCTTTCTTT. It translates to CASSRQGMENTEAFF. The whole variable domain, remainder taken from reference TRBV5-1 and TRBJ1-1, is KAGVTQTPRYLIKTRGQQVTLSCSPISGHRSVSWYQQTPGQGLQFLFEYFSETQRNKGNFPGRFSGRQFSNSRSEMNVSTLELGDSALYLCASSRQGMENTEAFFGQGTRLTVV.

The chain carries TRBV30 and TRBJ1-2; D perhaps matches TRBD1 (6 bases). The CDR3 runs 14 residues. Trimming shortened V by 0 bases and J by 2 bases, and 10 bases separated the two germline ends. CDR1 GTSNPN and CDR2 SVGIG come from the germline V gene (reference sequence). Here the CDR3 DNA reads TGTGCCTGGAGTGTACAGGGATCAAACTATGGCTACACCTTC. Translating it yields CAWSVQGSNYGYTF.

This clone was detected only a few times. The chain links TRBV5-4 to TRBJ1-4; 8 bases agree with TRBD1. The CDR3 has 18 residues. V trimming: 5 bases; J trimming: 3 bases; junction bases outside the gene matches: 15. Germline loops: CDR1 SGHNT, CDR2 YYREEE (reference sequence). The CDR3 loop reads CASSPGTGAVSANEKLFF. The CDR3 coding sequence is TGTGCCAGCAGTCCCGGGACAGGAGCAGTGTCGGCTAATGAAAAACTGTTTTTT. Full variable domain (outside the CDR3, taken from reference TRBV5-4 and TRBJ1-4): ETGVTQSPTHLIKTRGQQVTLRCSSQSGHNTVSWYQQALGQGPQFIFQYYREEENGRGNFPPRFSGLQFPNYSSELNVNALELDDSALYLCASSPGTGAVSANEKLFFGSGTQLSVL.

The CDR3 region has the DNA TGTGCCAGCAGCTTAGTGTCCCCGAGACAGGGTCCCCACGAGCAGTACTTC. It specifies CASSLVSPRQGPHEQYF. V gene TRBV11-2 combines with J gene TRBJ2-7; TRBD1 matches at 7 bases. Per germline, CDR1 SGHAT and CDR2 FQNNGV. The CDR3 is 17 residues long. With V trimmed by 1 base and J by 5 bases, 14 bases remained unmatched.

This chain joins TRBV15 and TRBJ2-7, with 10 bases lining up with TRBD2. Per the germline V gene, CDR1 is LNHNV and CDR2 is YYDKDF (reference sequence). The CDR3 length is 15 residues. After removal of 1 base from V and 3 bases from J, the junction contained 3 bases not matched to a gene. The CDR3 reads CATSRVGTSVYEQYF. The CDR3 coding sequence is TGTGCCACCAGCAGAGTCGGGACTAGCGTCTACGAGCAGTACTTC.

The chain employs TRBV29-1 and TRBJ1-1; 8 bases align to TRBD1. With 7 bases clipped from V and 1 base from J, the junction kept 5 bases outside the gene matches. This CDR3 has 13 amino acids. The V gene's germline CDR1 is SQVTM and CDR2 ANQGSEA. For the CDR3, the DNA is TGCAGCGGGGCGACAGGGGCGAACACTGAAGCTTTCTTT. It translates to CSGATGANTEAFF.

J is TRBJ2-3 and V is TRBV18, with 10 bases lining up with TRBD2. CDR1 is KGHSH, CDR2 LQKENI, per germline. The CDR3 spans 17 residues. Losses at the gene ends were 4 bases for V and 4 bases for J; bases not matched to a gene: 11. The chain's CDR3 is CASSLLAGAPVPDTQYF. DNA for the CDR3: TGTGCCAGCTCACTCCTAGCGGGGGCCCCGGTCCCAGATACGCAGTATTTT. The full variable domain, completed using reference TRBV18 and TRBJ2-3, is NAGVMQNPRHLVRRRGQEARLRCSPMKGHSHVYWYRQLPEEGLKFMVYLQKENIIDESGMPKERFSAEFPKEGPSILRIQQVVRGDSAAYFCASSLLAGAPVPDTQYFGPGTRLTVL.

The V and J genes are TRBV29-1 and TRBJ1-4; no clear D gene. Germline V gives CDR1 SQVTM, CDR2 ANQGSEA. This CDR3 has 15 residues. V gave up 7 bases and J gave up 7 bases, with 22 bases separating them. The CDR3 DNA is TGCAGCGCCAGTAAGTTGGGCGACCACGGTGAAAAACTGTTTTTT. This encodes CSASKLGDHGEKLFF.

The chain carries TRBV2 and TRBJ1-5; a possible D gene is TRBD1 (5 bases). CDR1 is SNHLY and CDR2 is FYNNEI in the germline V gene. CDR3 size: 16 residues. The V end lost 3 bases, the J end lost 5 bases, and 17 bases lay between the germline ends. This CDR3 is CASSERGRGRDQPQHF. DNA of the CDR3: TGTGCCAGCAGTGAGCGAGGGAGGGGACGGGATCAGCCCCAGCATTTT.

The chain employs TRBV5-4 and TRBJ2-7; 7 bases match TRBD1. V lost 3 bases to trimming and J lost 6 bases; unmatched junction nucleotides: 6. Germline values: CDR1 SGHNT, CDR2 YYREEE (reference sequence). The CDR3 extends over 13 amino acids. The CDR3 is CASSYTGASEQYF. The DNA of the CDR3 is TGTGCCAGCAGCTATACAGGGGCTAGCGAGCAGTACTTC.

V usage is TRBV9 and J usage is TRBJ2-2, with no clear D. This CDR3 has 12 amino acids. Germline lookup yields CDR1 SGDLS and CDR2 YYNGEE. V dropped 0 bases and J dropped 7 bases, with 4 bases sitting between them. The CDR3 is CASSVAVGELFF. CDR3 in DNA: TGTGCCAGCAGCGTAGCTGTCGGGGAGCTGTTTTTT.

The chain carries TRBV4-3 and TRBJ2-1; TRBD1 agrees at 8 bases. Germline V gives CDR1 LGHNA, CDR2 YSLEER. The CDR3 extends over 14 amino acids. V lost 5 bases and J lost 2; bases outside the gene matches: 2. The CDR3 DNA reads TGCGCCAGCAGCACGGGACAGGCCTACAATGAGCAGTTCTTC. Its translation is CASSTGQAYNEQFF.

The gene calls are TRBV6-5 and TRBJ2-7; TRBD2 aligns across 8 bases. Per the germline V gene, CDR1 is MNHEY and CDR2 is SVGAGI. The junction had 8 bases not matched to a gene; V was cut back by 8 bases and J by 2 bases. The CDR3 totals 14 residues. The CDR3 DNA reads as TGTGCCAGCTCGTTAGCGGGGTCAGCCTACGAGCAGTACTTC. Encoded protein: CASSLAGSAYEQYF.

This chain links TRBV30 with TRBJ2-7, with D tentatively TRBD2 (6 bases). Germline values: CDR1 GTSNPN, CDR2 SVGIG (reference sequence). The V and J ends lost 1 base and 6 bases respectively, with 19 bases between them. There are 15 residues in the CDR3. The CDR3 is CAWSARGRSNREQYF. The CDR3 DNA follows: TGTGCCTGGAGTGCACGGGGGAGATCGAACCGCGAGCAGTACTTC.

This clone appeared a single time. V and J are TRBV10-3 and TRBJ2-7; D is ambiguous. Germline CDR1 and CDR2: ENHRY and SYGVKD. Trimming took 6 bases from V and 2 from J, leaving 5 bases between them. This CDR3 is built from 11 residues. The CDR3 DNA is TGTGCCATCAGCCAGGCCTACGAGCAGTACTTC. Translating it yields CAISQAYEQYF.